One sample yielded the 11 T cell receptor beta chains listed below, sequenced in a study of blood T cell repertoires in COVID-19. The data were produced by immunoSEQ multiplex PCR, yet TCRdb's version contains in-frame clones alone and is incomplete. There are 250,000 or so clones in the sample; 80% to 90% occur only once, and around 3.1% lies in the top ten. Sequencing was carried out using PBMCs or T cells enriched from blood (not recorded which). These receptors were taken from a woman aged 40 to 50 who had been exposed to COVID-19.

This clone was seen only once. V usage is TRBV14 and J usage is TRBJ1-2; D perhaps matches TRBD1 (5 bases). There are 11 residues in the CDR3. With 2 bases removed from V and 13 bases from J, the gap between germline ends came to 11 bases. Germline V CDR1 and CDR2: SGHDN, FVKESK. DNA for the CDR3: TGTGCCAGCAGCCAAATCGGGGGAGTCACCTTC. Translated, it gives CASSQIGGVTF.

The chain joins TRBV3-1 (or the pseudogene TRBV3-2) to TRBJ2-2, with 8 bases aligning to TRBD1. Germline CDR1 is LGHDT and CDR2 is YNNKEL (reference sequence). V gave up 3 bases and J gave up 7 bases; unmatched junction bases: 7. The CDR3 spans 15 residues. The CDR3 DNA follows: TGTGCCAGCAGCCAGGCGGGACAGGCAGACGGGGAGCTGTTTTTT. Translating it yields CASSQAGQADGELFF.

The CDR3 coding sequence is TGTGCCAGCAGTTTTTCATTTCGGAATCAGCCCCAGCATTTT. Translated, it gives CASSFSFRNQPQHF. This chain links TRBV27 with TRBJ1-5; no clear D. This CDR3 region has 14 residues. Per the germline V gene, CDR1 is MNHEY and CDR2 is SMNVEV (reference sequence). Trimming shortened V by 3 bases and J by 4 bases, and 10 bases separated the two germline ends.

V and J are TRBV28 and TRBJ2-3; 8 bases agree with TRBD1. V lost 11 bases and J lost 1; bases outside the gene matches: 11. CDR1 and CDR2 (germline): MDHEN, SYDVKM. CDR3 length equals 15 residues. CDR3 DNA sequence: TGTGCCTCTGCACTATTCAGGGGGCGCACAGATACGCAGTATTTT. Its translation is CASALFRGRTDTQYF. Combining the CDR3 with reference TRBV28 and TRBJ2-3 gives the whole variable domain DVKVTQSSRYLVKRTGEKVFLECVQDMDHENMFWYRQDPGLGLRLIYFSYDVKMKEKGDIPEGYSVSREKKERFSLILESASTNQTSMYLCASALFRGRTDTQYFGPGTRLTVL.

This chain joins TRBV2 and TRBJ2-7, with D possibly being TRBD1 (5 bases). The CDR3 consists of 12 residues. Germline V gene sequence: CDR1 SNHLY, CDR2 FYNNEI. V was pared by 3 bases and J by 2 bases, with 5 bases between. CDR3 sequence: CASSDRAYEQYF. The CDR3 DNA reads TGTGCCAGCAGTGACAGGGCCTACGAGCAGTACTTC.

For this clone: One end of the junction is discordant with germline, which a read error may explain. The chain carries TRBV7-7 and TRBJ2-2; D is possibly TRBD1 (5 bases). This CDR3 has 16 amino acids. Germline CDR1 SSHAT, CDR2 FNYEAQ (reference sequence). The CDR3: CASSPRSDTFTGELFF. The CDR3 DNA follows: TGTGCTAGCAGCCCGCGCTCGGACACCTTCACCGGGGAGCTGTTTTTT.

The J gene is TRBJ2-3, the V gene TRBV7-9; perhaps TRBD2 as D (6 bases). Deletions cut 5 bases from V and 1 base from J, with 19 bases between. Germline V CDR1 and CDR2: SEHNR, FQNEAQ (reference sequence). The CDR3 sequence is 17 residues long. The CDR3 sequence: CASSPGGRGYRTDTQYF. CDR3 nucleotide sequence: TGTGCCAGCAGCCCGGGTGGGCGGGGATATCGCACAGATACGCAGTATTTT.

The rearrangement uses TRBV19 and TRBJ1-2; D is perhaps TRBD1 (6 bases). CDR1 and CDR2 from the germline V gene are LNHDA and SQIVND (reference sequence). Trimming took 7 bases from V and 5 from J, leaving 17 bases between them. This CDR3 contains 14 residues. CDR3 nucleotides: TGTGCCAGTACCCCCCGGCGGGGGGCTTATGGCTACACCTTC. Translating it yields CASTPRRGAYGYTF.

The chain combines TRBV5-1 with TRBJ2-3; no firm D call. The CDR3 sequence is 14 residues long. CDR1 is SGHRS and CDR2 is YFSETQ in the germline V gene. V lost 2 bases to trimming and J lost 4 bases, with 11 bases between them. CDR3 bases: TGCGCCAGCAGCTTTGGAGAGGCGTCAGATACGCAGTATTTT. Protein product: CASSFGEASDTQYF. Drawing the rest from reference TRBV5-1 and TRBJ2-3, the complete variable domain is KAGVTQTPRYLIKTRGQQVTLSCSPISGHRSVSWYQQTPGQGLQFLFEYFSETQRNKGNFPGRFSGRQFSNSRSEMNVSTLELGDSALYLCASSFGEASDTQYFGPGTRLTVL.

This chain connects TRBV19 to TRBJ2-3; 8 bases are a match to TRBD2. CDR1 and CDR2 (germline): LNHDA, SQIVND (reference sequence). CDR3 length: 15 amino acids. V lost 3 bases to trimming and J lost 3 bases; unmatched junction nucleotides: 5. This chain's CDR3 is CASSIYSGATDTQYF. CDR3 DNA: TGTGCCAGTAGTATTTATAGCGGGGCGACAGATACGCAGTATTTT.

V is TRBV28 and J is TRBJ1-1; 10 bases fit TRBD1. The V gene end was trimmed by 6 bases and the J gene end by 1 base; junction bases not matched to a gene: 5. This CDR3 comprises 15 residues. Per the germline V gene, CDR1 is MDHEN and CDR2 is SYDVKM. The DNA for the CDR3 is TGTGCCAGCAGGACCAGGACAGGGGGGAACACTGAAGCTTTCTTT. Protein sequence: CASRTRTGGNTEAFF.